A single sample gave rise to the 5 T cell receptor beta chains below, sequenced in a study of cytomegalovirus exposure and HLA in healthy donors. PCR was performed using 60 Vbeta and 13 Jbeta primers. The protocol was immunoSEQ multiplex PCR, while the TCRdb copy is restricted to in-frame clones and leaves out a portion. The repertoire includes approximately 160,000 clones, about 75% of them detected once, and roughly 1.4% sits in the top ten. The sample taken for sequencing was PBMCs. These receptors were taken from a man in his late teens or twenties in good health and CMV-seronegative.

The rearrangement uses TRBV28 and TRBJ1-5; D is perhaps TRBD1 (6 bases). V lost 6 bases and J 0 bases, leaving 12 bases between the germline ends. Germline-derived CDR1 and CDR2 are MDHEN and SYDVKM. The CDR3 contains 15 residues. The CDR3 DNA follows: TGTGCCAGCAGAACCGGGACAAGTAGCAATCAGCCCCAGCATTTT. Translation gives CASRTGTSSNQPQHF.

The chain uses TRBV6-5 and TRBJ2-5; D perhaps matches TRBD2 (5 bases). Germline loops: CDR1 MNHEY, CDR2 SVGAGI. V shed 6 bases and J shed 2 bases, with 10 bases lying between them. This CDR3 comprises 13 residues. The CDR3 protein is CASSPSGQETQYF. CDR3 sequence (DNA): TGTGCCAGCAGCCCGTCGGGGCAAGAGACCCAGTACTTC.

This sequence joins TRBV6-1 and TRBJ2-7; 12 nucleotides agree with TRBD2. Germline loops: CDR1 MNHNS, CDR2 SASEGT. V lost 3 bases to trimming and J lost 6 bases; unmatched junction nucleotides: 9. This CDR3 is 16 amino acids long. The CDR3 loop is CASSEGRLAGAGEQYF. The CDR3 DNA sequence: TGTGCCAGCAGTGAGGGCAGACTAGCGGGAGCGGGCGAGCAGTACTTC.

This clone came up a few times. The chain carries TRBV9 and TRBJ2-7, with 8 bases fitting TRBD1. J was trimmed by 4 bases and V by 4 bases; bases with no gene match: 7. The CDR3 has 14 residues. Germline V gives CDR1 SGDLS, CDR2 YYNGEE. CDR3 in amino acids: CASSPGQGMYEQYF. The CDR3 bases are TGTGCCAGCAGCCCTGGACAGGGAATGTACGAGCAGTACTTC.

This clone was recorded a few times. This chain connects TRBV9 to TRBJ1-3, with TRBD1 matching 7 bases. The CDR3 contains 19 residues. The germline V gene has CDR1 SGDLS and CDR2 YYNGEE. Losses at the gene ends were 0 bases for V and 0 bases for J; bases not matched to a gene: 12. The CDR3 DNA reads TGTGCCAGCAGCGTAGGGCCAGGGGGTGCAACACACTCTGGAAACACCATATATTTT. It is translated as CASSVGPGGATHSGNTIYF.